This T cell receptor beta chain originates from a study of blood T cell repertoires in COVID-19. In the study overall: Sites across the United States, Italy and Spain contributed samples from acute and convalescent COVID-19. PBMCs, B-cell-depleted T cells, or T cells were the source of the cDNA or gDNA that made up the material.

The V gene's germline CDR1 is SGDLS and CDR2 YYNGEE. The CDR3 covers 16 residues. The V and J ends lost 0 bases and 4 bases, in that order; junction bases with no gene match: 3. Using immunoSEQ multiplex PCR, the repertoire was profiled, and TCRdb retains in-frame clones only, with some absent. The sample contains around 150,000 clones, about four fifths of which appear only once. All enrollees were roughly 18 to 89 years old and from fewer than 30 US areas. This clone was detected once. Sequenced sample: PBMCs or T cells enriched from blood (not recorded which). The origin of this receptor is a man aged 50 or older who had recovered from COVID-19. The chain employs TRBV9 and TRBJ2-1; the match to TRBD2 covers 11 bases. The CDR3 nucleotides are TGTGCCAGCAGCGTAGGGGCTAGCGGGAGGTACAATGAGCAGTTCTTC. Translated: CASSVGASGRYNEQFF.